The 5 T cell receptor beta chains below come from one sample, sequenced in a study of breast tumors, draining lymph nodes, adjacent tissues. Breast cancer patients provided tissue from their axillary draining lymph nodes. TCRdb called the multiplex PCR reads again in MiXCR, with one record for every CDR3 protein. Here the sample spans approximately 200,000 distinct CDR3 sequences, about 32% being singletons. The source material was axillary lymph node tissue. The receptor source for this set is a female donor with breast cancer. Some clones in this sample may be carry-over from other donors' samples.

The CDR3: CASTPPGLAGVGWSYEQYF. As DNA, the CDR3 is TGTGCCAGCACGCCTCCGGGACTAGCGGGAGTTGGATGGAGCTACGAGCAGTACTTC. The V and J genes are TRBV6-2 or TRBV6-3 and TRBJ2-7, with 14 bases identical to TRBD2. The CDR3 is 19 amino acids. Germline assignment: CDR1 MNHEY and CDR2 SVGEGT. V was clipped by 7 bases and J by 3 bases; unmatched bases: 17.

Ten or more counts support this clonotype. The chain uses TRBV5-1 and TRBJ2-6; no clear D. Germline CDR1 SGHRS, CDR2 YFSETQ. The CDR3 is made up of 14 amino acids. V was shortened by 5 bases and J by 4 bases, with 10 bases between the two germline ends. The CDR3 loop reads CASREVSGANVLTF. The CDR3 nucleotides are TGCGCCAGCAGAGAGGTTTCCGGGGCCAACGTCCTGACTTTC.

This clonotype was found many times. The chain joins TRBV2 to TRBJ1-3; D possibly corresponds to TRBD1 (5 bases). The CDR3 length is 15 residues. Germline CDR1 SNHLY, CDR2 FYNNEI. Trimming took off 9 bases at V and 0 bases at J, with 15 bases between the two ends. The CDR3 nucleotides are TGTGCCAGTGACCCCGGGGGAGGCTCTGGAAACACCATATATTTT. Protein sequence: CASDPGGGSGNTIYF.

This clonotype was recorded at least ten times. The chain joins TRBV7-2 to TRBJ1-2; maybe TRBD1 (5 bases). Deletions cut 5 bases from V and 5 bases from J, with 9 bases between. CDR1 is SGHTA and CDR2 is FQGNSA in the germline V gene. The CDR3 runs to 12 residues. The CDR3 sequence: CASSPGQYGYTF. The CDR3 DNA reads as TGTGCCAGCAGCCCAGGACAATATGGCTACACCTTC.

This clonotype occurred many times. The chain recombines TRBV7-2 with TRBJ2-5; no clear D gene. V dropped 0 bases and J dropped 1 base, with 6 bases sitting between them. Germline CDR1 is SGHTA and CDR2 is FQGNSA. The length of the CDR3 is 14 residues. The CDR3 nucleotides read TGTGCCAGCAGCTTAGCTCGGATCCAAGAGACCCAGTACTTC. This translates into CASSLARIQETQYF.